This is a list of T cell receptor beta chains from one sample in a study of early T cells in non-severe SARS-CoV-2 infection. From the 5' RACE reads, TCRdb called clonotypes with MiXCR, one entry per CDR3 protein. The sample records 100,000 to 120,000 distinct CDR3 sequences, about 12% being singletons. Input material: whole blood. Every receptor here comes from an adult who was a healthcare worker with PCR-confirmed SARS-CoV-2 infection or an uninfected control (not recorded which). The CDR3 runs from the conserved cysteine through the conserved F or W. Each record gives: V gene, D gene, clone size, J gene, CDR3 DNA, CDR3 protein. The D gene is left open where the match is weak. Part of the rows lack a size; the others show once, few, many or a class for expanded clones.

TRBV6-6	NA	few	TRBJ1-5	TGTGCCAGCTGGTCCCCGGGTATCAGCAATCAGCCCCAGCATTTT	CASWSPGISNQPQHF
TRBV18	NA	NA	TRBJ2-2	TGTGCCAGCTCACCCCGGGCTGGGGCGAGGAACACCGGGGAGCTGTTTTTT	CASSPRAGARNTGELFF
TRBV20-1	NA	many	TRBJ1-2	TGCAGTGCTAGAGATCGGCAGGGTTATGGCTACACCTTC	CSARDRQGYGYTF
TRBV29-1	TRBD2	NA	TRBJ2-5	TGCAGCGTGGGGACTAGCGGAACACAAGAGACCCAGTACTTC	CSVGTSGTQETQYF
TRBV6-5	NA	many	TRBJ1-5	TGTGCCAGCAGTCCTAGGGTTGGCAATCAGCCCCAGCATTTT	CASSPRVGNQPQHF
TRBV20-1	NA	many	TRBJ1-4	TGCAGTGCTAGTCGGGGGGCACAGGTTAATGAAAAACTGTTTTTT	CSASRGAQVNEKLFF
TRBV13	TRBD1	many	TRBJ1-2	TGTGCCAGCAGCTCCCAGTGGACAGGGACTGGCTACACCTTC	CASSSQWTGTGYTF
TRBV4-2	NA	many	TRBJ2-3	TGTGCCAGCAGCCAAGGGACGGGCGGATCTAGGTCTACGCAGTATTTT	CASSQGTGGSRSTQYF
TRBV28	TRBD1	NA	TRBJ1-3	TGTGCCAGCAGTACGACAGGGTACGAAAACACCATATATTTT	CASSTTGYENTIYF
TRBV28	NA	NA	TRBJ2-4	TGTGCCAGCAGTTTAACTACTCAACAGTACTTC	CASSLTTQQYF
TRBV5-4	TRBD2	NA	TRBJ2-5	TGTGCCAGCAGCTTGGGACTAGCCTTGGAGGAGACCCAGTACTTC	CASSLGLALEETQYF
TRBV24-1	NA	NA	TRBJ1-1	TGTGCCACCAGTCGAGGGGAGGGAACTGAAGCTTTCTTT	CATSRGEGTEAFF
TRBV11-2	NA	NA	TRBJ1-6	TGTGCCAGCAGCTTCGGCAATTCACCCCTCCACTTT	CASSFGNSPLHF
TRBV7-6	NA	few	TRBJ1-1	TGTGCCAGCTTTCTCGGGGGGGGCTCTGAAGCTTTCTTT	CASFLGGGSEAFF
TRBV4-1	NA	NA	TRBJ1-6	TGCGCCAGCAGCCAAGATATGTCTCTACCACTAGATTCACCCCTCCACTTT	CASSQDMSLPLDSPLHF
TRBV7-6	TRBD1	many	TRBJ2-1	TGTGCCAGCAGTGGACAGGGGGATGAGCAGTTCTTC	CASSGQGDEQFF
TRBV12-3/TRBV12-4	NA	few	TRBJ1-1	TGTGCCAGCAGTTTTATGGTTTACGGCACTGAAGCTTTCTTT	CASSFMVYGTEAFF
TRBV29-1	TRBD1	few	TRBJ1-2	TGCAGCGTTGAAAGAACCCAGGGGGTCGGCACAGGGGGCTACACCTTC	CSVERTQGVGTGGYTF
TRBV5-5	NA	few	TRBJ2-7	TGTGCCAGCAGCTCCCTCGCAGGGGAGCAGTACTTC	CASSSLAGEQYF
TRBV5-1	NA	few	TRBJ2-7	TGCGCCAGCAGCTATCGACTAGGCGGGTCATACGAGCAGTACTTC	CASSYRLGGSYEQYF
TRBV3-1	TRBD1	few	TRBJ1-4	TGTGCCAGCAGCCAGGCCTCCGGGACAGGGAACGAAAAACTGTTTTTT	CASSQASGTGNEKLFF
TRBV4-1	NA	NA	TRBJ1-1	TGCGCCAGCAGCCAAGAAGGGACGGGGGTGAACACTGAAGCTTTCTTT	CASSQEGTGVNTEAFF
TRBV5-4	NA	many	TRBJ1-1	TGTGCCAGCAGCACCGAGGGGGCTGAAGCTTTCTTT	CASSTEGAEAFF
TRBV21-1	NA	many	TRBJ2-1	TGTGCCAGCAGCCACCAGTTCTTC	CASSHQFF
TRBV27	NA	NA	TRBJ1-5	TGTGCCAGCAGTTTATCTTCTGGGGCCAGCAATCAGCCCCAGCATTTT	CASSLSSGASNQPQHF
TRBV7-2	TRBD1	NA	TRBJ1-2	TGTGCCAGCAGCTTAGCGGACAGGGGATATGGCTACACCTTC	CASSLADRGYGYTF
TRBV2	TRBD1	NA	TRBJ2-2	TGTGCCAGCAGTGAGGTCAGGGGGCCTATTAACACCGGGGAGCTGTTTTTT	CASSEVRGPINTGELFF
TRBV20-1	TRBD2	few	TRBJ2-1	TGCAGTGCTAGAGATCTTCGGACTAGCGGGGACAATGAGCAGTTCTTC	CSARDLRTSGDNEQFF
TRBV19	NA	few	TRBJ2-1	TGTGCCAGCAAGTCCACCGGGAATTTTGGTGAGCAGTTCTTC	CASKSTGNFGEQFF
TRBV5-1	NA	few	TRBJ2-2	TGCGCCAGCAGCTTTGGCCTAGTATTCGGGGAGCTGTTTTTT	CASSFGLVFGELFF
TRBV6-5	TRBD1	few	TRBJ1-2	TGTGCCAGCAGTTACACCGGACAGGGCATCGGCTATGGCTACACCTTC	CASSYTGQGIGYGYTF
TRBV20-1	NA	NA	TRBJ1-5	TGCAGTGCTGTTGGACAGAGCAATCAGCCCCAGCATTTT	CSAVGQSNQPQHF
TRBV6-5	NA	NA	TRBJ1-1	TGTGCCAGCAGGAAGGCTTACACTGAAGCTTTCTTT	CASRKAYTEAFF
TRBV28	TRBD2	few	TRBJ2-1	TGTGCCAGCAGTCTCCGACTAGCGGGGGGCCCACAAGAGCAGTTCTTC	CASSLRLAGGPQEQFF
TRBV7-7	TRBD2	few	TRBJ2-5	TGTGCTAGCAGCTTAGCGGGGACCCCGCAAGAGACCCAGTACTTC	CASSLAGTPQETQYF
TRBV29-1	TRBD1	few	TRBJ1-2	TGCAGCGTTGAAACCCTAGCGGACAGGGGGGACTTTACCCGTGGCTACACCTTC	CSVETLADRGDFTRGYTF
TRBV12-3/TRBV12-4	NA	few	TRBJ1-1	TGTGCCAGCAGTTTAGGAACTATGGTGAGACCGAACACTGAAGCTTTCTTT	CASSLGTMVRPNTEAFF
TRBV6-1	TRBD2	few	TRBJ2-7	TGTGCCAGCAGTCCCTGGACTAGCGGGGGAGGGTACGAGCAGTACTTC	CASSPWTSGGGYEQYF
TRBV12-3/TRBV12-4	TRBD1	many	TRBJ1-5	TGTGCCAGCAGTATCCGGACAGGGTCTAAGGCGTGGGGCAATCAGCCCCAGCATTTT	CASSIRTGSKAWGNQPQHF
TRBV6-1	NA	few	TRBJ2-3	TGTGCCAGCTCCTTGGCGGAGGGGAGCACAGATACGCAGTATTTT	CASSLAEGSTDTQYF
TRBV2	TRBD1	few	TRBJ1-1	TGTGCCACCGGGACAGGGGGTATGGGCACTGAAGCTTTCTTT	CATGTGGMGTEAFF
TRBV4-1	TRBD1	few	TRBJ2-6	TGCGCCAACAGCCAAGTCACGCCCCGGACAGGCGGTTCCTCTGGGGCCAACGTCCTGACTTTC	CANSQVTPRTGGSSGANVLTF
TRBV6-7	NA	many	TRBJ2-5	TGTGCCAGCAGGAAGGGTGTGGGGACTCCCCGAAAGACCCAGTACTTC	CASRKGVGTPRKTQYF
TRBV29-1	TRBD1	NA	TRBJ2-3	TGCAGCGTTGAACGGACAGGACACACAGATACGCAGTATTTT	CSVERTGHTDTQYF
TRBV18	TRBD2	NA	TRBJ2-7	TGTGCCAGCTCACCACTGCGGAGCGGGAGCAACGAGCAGTACTTC	CASSPLRSGSNEQYF
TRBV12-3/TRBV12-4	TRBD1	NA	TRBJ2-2	TGTGCCAGCAGTCCGCTCCCGAGGGGGCCTGCCGGGGAGCTGTTTTTT	CASSPLPRGPAGELFF
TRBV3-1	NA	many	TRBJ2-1	TGTGCCAGCAGCCCCCGGCGGCAATCCTACAATGAGCAGTTCTTC	CASSPRRQSYNEQFF
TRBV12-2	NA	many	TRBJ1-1	TGTGCAAGTCGTTCGACAGGGGATATGAACACTGAAGCTTTCTTT	CASRSTGDMNTEAFF
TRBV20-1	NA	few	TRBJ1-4	TGCAGTGCAGACCCCCGGCAGGGAGCAACCAATGAAAAACTGTTTTTT	CSADPRQGATNEKLFF
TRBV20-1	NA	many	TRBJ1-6	TGCAGTGCTAGAGATACCAGACTTAATTCACCCCTCCACTTT	CSARDTRLNSPLHF
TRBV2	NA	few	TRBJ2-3	TGTGCCAGCAGGACCGGGACTAGCACAGATACGCAGTATTTT	CASRTGTSTDTQYF
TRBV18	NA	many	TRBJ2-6	TGTGCCAGCTCACCCTCGACCCGGAGCACTGGGGCCAACGTCCTGACTTTC	CASSPSTRSTGANVLTF
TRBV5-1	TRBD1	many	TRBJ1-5	TGTGCCAGCAGTTTAGGGGGCGGTAATCAGCCCCAGCATTTT	CASSLGGGNQPQHF
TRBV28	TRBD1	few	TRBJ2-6	TGTGCCAGCAGGTCGCAGGGGGCTTTCTCTGGGGCCAACGTCCTGACTTTC	CASRSQGAFSGANVLTF